The 12 T cell receptor beta chains listed next were all sequenced from one sample in a study of cytomegalovirus exposure and HLA in healthy donors. The PCR ran on 60 Vbeta and 13 Jbeta primers. The assay was immunoSEQ multiplex PCR, and TCRdb's table has in-frame clones only and misses some. The ten top clones account for 1.5% to 2%, within a sample of some 130,000 clones. The sequencing sample was made of PBMCs. All receptors come from a middle-aged woman in good health and CMV-seropositive.

CDR3 in amino acids: CASSLSRTGRTDGYTF. The CDR3 bases are TGTGCCAGCAGTTTATCGAGGACAGGCAGAACGGATGGCTACACCTTC. J is TRBJ1-2 and V is TRBV27; 7 nucleotides match TRBD1. Germline loops: CDR1 MNHEY, CDR2 SMNVEV (reference sequence). The J segment lost 6 bases and the V segment lost 0 bases, leaving 10 bases of the junction unmatched. The CDR3 spans 16 residues.

In the case of this clone: It is likely a read error, because the conserved phenylalanine at the end of the CDR3 is missing. The rearrangement uses TRBV7-9 and TRBJ2-7; D unresolved. This CDR3 region has 14 residues. Germline lookup yields CDR1 SEHNR and CDR2 FQNEAQ (reference sequence). V lost 3 bases to trimming and J lost 0 bases, with 9 bases between them. The CDR3 nucleotides read TGTGCCAGCAGCTTTCAAGAGGTCTCCTACGAGCAGTACCTC. Translation gives CASSFQEVSYEQYL.

The chain joins TRBV9 to TRBJ1-1; possibly TRBD1 for D (5 bases). This CDR3 has 14 residues. Germline V lookup: CDR1 SGDLS, CDR2 YYNGEE. V lost 4 bases and J 4 bases, leaving 14 bases between the germline ends. CDR3 sequence reads: CASSPVPGGTEAFF. Written as DNA, the CDR3 is TGTGCCAGCAGCCCCGTACCGGGGGGCACTGAAGCTTTCTTT.

Worth noting for this clone: At one end the junction does not follow the germline gene, possibly because of a read error. V and J are TRBV19 and TRBJ2-4; 8 positions agree with TRBD1. Germline CDR1 LNHDA, CDR2 SQIVND (reference sequence). This CDR3 contains 10 residues. CDR3 sequence: CASSGGTGSF. The CDR3 DNA follows: TGTGCCAGTAGTGGGGGGACAGGATCCTTC.

V is TRBV15 and J is TRBJ1-2, with D possibly TRBD1 on 5 matching bases. Germline V gene data show CDR1 as LNHNV and CDR2 as YYDKDF (reference sequence). The V end lost 0 bases, the J end lost 2 bases, and 13 bases lay between the germline ends. The CDR3 sequence is 16 residues long. The CDR3 loop reads CATSRDKGQANYGYTF. The CDR3 DNA follows: TGTGCCACCAGCAGAGATAAAGGACAAGCGAACTATGGCTACACCTTC.

The chain uses TRBV7-3 and TRBJ2-1; D is perhaps TRBD1 (5 bases). The CDR3 extends over 12 amino acids. Germline V CDR1 and CDR2: SGHTA, FQGTGA. Trimming shortened V by 5 bases and J by 5 bases, and 7 bases separated the two germline ends. This CDR3 is CASSRGNNEQFF. The CDR3 DNA reads as TGTGCCAGCAGCAGGGGAAACAATGAGCAGTTCTTC. Variable domain in full (rest from reference TRBV7-3 and TRBJ2-1): GAGVSQTPSNKVTEKGKYVELRCDPISGHTALYWYRQSLGQGPEFLIYFQGTGAADDSGLPNDRFFAVRPEGSVSTLKIQRTERGDSAVYLCASSRGNNEQFFGPGTRLTVL.

This chain connects TRBV6-1 to TRBJ1-3, with D possibly being TRBD1 (5 bases). Germline V gives CDR1 MNHNS, CDR2 SASEGT. V was cut by 5 bases and J by 0 bases, with 11 bases left in between. The CDR3 runs to 15 residues. This chain's CDR3 is CASSRGATSGNTIYF. In DNA form, the CDR3 reads TGTGCCAGCAGTCGCGGGGCAACCTCTGGAAACACCATATATTTT.

The chain has TRBV28 and TRBJ2-7; 7 bases fit TRBD1. V gave up 1 base and J gave up 1 base; unmatched junction bases: 7. The CDR3 totals 16 residues. The germline gives CDR1 MDHEN, CDR2 SYDVKM. The CDR3 DNA reads as TGTGCCAGCAGTTTATATTGGGACAGACCTTCCTACGAGCAGTACTTC. This translates into CASSLYWDRPSYEQYF. The full variable domain, its missing parts supplied by reference TRBV28 and TRBJ2-7, is DVKVTQSSRYLVKRTGEKVFLECVQDMDHENMFWYRQDPGLGLRLIYFSYDVKMKEKGDIPEGYSVSREKKERFSLILESASTNQTSMYLCASSLYWDRPSYEQYFGPGTRLTVT.

The CDR3, as DNA: TGCAGCGTTCAACGGGGTAGCGGTAGCACAGATACGCAGTATTTT. Residues: CSVQRGSGSTDTQYF. The chain is built from TRBV29-1 and TRBJ2-3; tentative D call: TRBD2 (6 bases). The V gene's germline CDR1 is SQVTM and CDR2 ANQGSEA. The V end was cut by 5 bases, the J end by 0 bases, with 15 bases between. The CDR3 totals 15 residues.

The rearrangement joins TRBV15 to TRBJ1-2, with D maybe TRBD1 (6 bases). The V and J ends lost 3 bases and 4 bases respectively, with 12 bases between them. The length of the CDR3 is 14 residues. CDR1 is LNHNV and CDR2 is YYDKDF in the germline V gene (reference sequence). The CDR3 loop reads CATSSRRDTYGYTF. CDR3 nucleotides: TGTGCCACCAGCAGTCGACGGGACACCTATGGCTACACCTTC.

The V gene is TRBV6-1, the J gene TRBJ1-6; D gene uncertain. Looked up from germline, CDR1 is MNHNS and CDR2 is SASEGT. The CDR3 is 14 residues long. V was cut by 6 bases and J by 4 bases, with 10 bases left in between. CDR3 region: CASRQNLYNSPLHF. The CDR3 nucleotides read TGTGCCAGCAGACAGAATCTTTATAATTCACCCCTCCACTTT.

The rearrangement joins TRBV5-6 to TRBJ2-3; 11 bases fit TRBD2. Per the germline V gene, CDR1 is SGHDT and CDR2 is YYEEEE. The CDR3 has 15 amino acids. V trimming: 0 bases; J trimming: 9 bases; junction bases outside the gene matches: 6. CDR3 DNA: TGTGCCAGCAGCTTGGGACTAGCGGGACTAGCGACGCAGTATTTT. Protein sequence: CASSLGLAGLATQYF.